This T cell receptor (beta chain) was sequenced in a study of post-analysis software for immune sequencing data (dated by TCRdb to 2013 to 2016). With respect to the entire study: Relapsing-remitting, secondary progressive and progressive-relapsing multiple sclerosis were recorded as disease courses, and subtype annotation was lacking for some patients. The patient repertoires were set against 11 previously published healthy control repertoires from donors whose ages ranged from 6 to 25 years. A subset of samples was prepared in parallel using single-end sample barcoding, then pooled and co-amplified after Illumina adapter ligation.

To note about this clonotype: It has no known antigen specificity. Base qualities were left out, and no much larger clone turns up one base away.

The CDR3 runs 16 amino acids, cysteine and phenylalanine included. Only CDR3 DNA remains: 48 bases, in frame from the first base. The germline V gene (reference sequence) specifies SEHNR as CDR1 and FQNEAQ as CDR2. Relative to germline, V is missing 10 bases and J is missing 1 base, with 15 bases of the junction outside any gene match. Receptors were amplified or captured by PCR. The sequencing machine was an Illumina HiSeq 2500. To reduce PCR and sequencing biases, unique molecular identifiers were incorporated into the TCR beta cDNA libraries. Per 1 to 10 million input T cells, approximately 500,000 cDNA molecules were obtained, such that each molecule approximated one T cell. Patient libraries were prepared and sequenced with the same protocol used for the earlier healthy control dataset. Within a given batch, samples were prepared together, multiplexed and sequenced on the same HiSeq lane. In the paper's pipeline: MIGEC was used to process the raw barcoded reads, and molecular identifier groups with only a single read were discarded before consensus assembly and CDR3 extraction. VDJtools was used for post-analysis of the clonotype tables, with diversity normalized by down-sampling every dataset to the smallest sample size. In repertoire overlap clustering, CDR3 amino acid sequences, but not nucleotide sequences, were matched to correct batch-related cross-sample contamination. Clones were called with MiXCR by TCRdb after fastp trimmed the public reads at Q25, and only in-frame beta chains were retained. Identical CDR3 protein sequences are pooled into one entry, listed with their most common genes and DNA. The authors' filters were not applied to this entry. The sample records roughly 400,000 distinct CDR3 sequences, over 30% of which are singletons. The ten largest clones represent 7.6% of the sample.

To demonstrate the VDJtools post-analysis software, the study profiled TCR beta repertoires from the peripheral blood of around 13 young patients with multiple sclerosis. The multiple sclerosis patients were children and adolescents between roughly 6 and 17 years of age. What the authors observed across the whole study: Normalized Chao1 diversity was significantly lower in multiple sclerosis patients than controls, suggesting substantial peripheral T-cell clonal expansion. Significantly higher frequencies in patients than in controls were found for roughly 5 TRBV segments, including TRBV5-6, TRBV5-1 and TRBV20-1. The control group was slightly older than the multiple sclerosis patient group. Direct clustering with F measure revealed strong co-clustering of samples prepared in the same batch, which led to a batch-effect correction.

The sample comprised blood. In this chain, TRBV7-9 is recombined with TRBJ2-7; 8 nucleotides in the junction match TRBD2. The receptor comes from a girl aged 2 to 9 with multiple sclerosis. The DNA sequence reads TGTGCCATCACTTCGAGGCGGGAGGCCATTTCCTACGAGCAGTACTTC. Its protein reads: CAITSRREAISYEQYF.